The source of this T cell receptor beta chain is a study of shared clonotypes between healthy human individuals. Authors' data handling: Without quality scores, immunoSEQ junctional reads could not be filtered like full-length reads. Repertoires were generated with immunoSEQ multiplex PCR, while TCRdb's copy carries only in-frame clones and drops some. V and J calls and clone size are copied from that table; D and trimming were computed from the DNA. The sample yields some 2,500,000 clones, approximately 94% seen once. With respect to this clone: Its antigen is unidentified.

Germline CDR1 reads KGHSH; CDR2 reads LQKENI. The length of the CDR3 is 12 residues. Trimming cost V 4 bases and J 2 bases, with 4 bases left between them. The donors, all of them Caucasian adults, lived in Nashville, Tennessee. The study's findings and limits: Sampling included only blood; tissue repertoires likely differ. Sorted-subset sequencing was shown by rarefaction to be incomplete despite large depth.

The TCR sequence derives from a man younger than 30 in good health. Some clones in this sample may be carry-over from other donors' samples. This rearrangement joins TRBV18 to TRBJ2-3; D not certain. What was sequenced was naive CD4+ T cells from PBMCs. The subset was: CD45RA+ positively selected. Here the CDR3 reads CASSRLTDTQYF. CDR3 bases: TGTGCCAGCTCACGTCTCACAGATACGCAGTATTTT.